These 7 T cell receptor beta chains share one sample of origin, sequenced in a study of blood T cell repertoires in COVID-19 (dated by TCRdb to 2018 to 2021). The protocol used for the library was the immunoSEQ multiplex PCR assay. Held by TCRdb, this immuneACCESS table contains in-frame sequences only and omits some clones. Under half of the omission traces to an unresolved V gene where checked; the cause of the rest is unknown. In this sample the table shows roughly 130,000 clones, more than 75% of which occur a single time. The biggest ten clones account for roughly 4.8% of the sample. The sample comprised peripheral blood. These receptors were taken from a man in his 60s with COVID-19, enrolled during active disease.

V usage is TRBV7-6 and J usage is TRBJ2-3; TRBD2 is a possible D gene (6 bases). Germline V gives CDR1 SGHVS, CDR2 FNYEAQ. The CDR3 loop spans 15 amino acids. V was cut by 1 base and J by 2 bases, with 10 bases left in between. CDR3 loop: CASSLVGGSTDTQYF. CDR3 nucleotide sequence: TGTGCCAGCAGCTTAGTGGGGGGTTCCACAGATACGCAGTATTTT.

This clone has a single count. The J gene is TRBJ1-5, the V gene TRBV7-2, with TRBD1 matching 7 bases. The germline V gene encodes CDR1 SGHTA and CDR2 FQGNSA. Trimming cost V 5 bases and J 7 bases; bases outside gene matches: 14. The CDR3 runs 16 residues. The CDR3 bases are TGTGCCAGCAGCCCAGGGGGAACGGGGCAGGAACAGCCCCAGCATTTT. It specifies CASSPGGTGQEQPQHF.

The genes are TRBV7-9 and TRBJ2-7, with TRBD1 matching over 8 bases. Germline V gene lookup returns CDR1 SEHNR and CDR2 FQNEAQ (reference sequence). The V and J ends lost 6 bases and 12 bases, in that order; junction bases with no gene match: 10. The CDR3 is made up of 12 amino acids. CDR3 DNA sequence: TGTGCCAGCAGGGAGACAGGGGCCAGGATGTACTTC. Protein product: CASRETGARMYF.

The V and J genes are TRBV5-1 and TRBJ2-2; D not resolved. V lost 1 base to trimming and J lost 1 base, with 5 bases between them. The CDR3 extends over 14 amino acids. Germline values: CDR1 SGHRS, CDR2 YFSETQ. The chain's CDR3 is CASSLSRNTGELFF. For the CDR3, the DNA is TGCGCCAGCAGCTTGTCCAGGAACACCGGGGAGCTGTTTTTT.

The chain links TRBV24-1 to TRBJ2-2, with D hard to call. V was trimmed by 5 bases and J by 4 bases, leaving 7 bases between them. This CDR3 is 13 amino acids long. Germline V gene data show CDR1 as KGHDR and CDR2 as SFDVKD. The CDR3 coding sequence is TGTGCCACCAGTGCCTCCGTCACCGGGGAGCTGTTTTTT. Protein sequence: CATSASVTGELFF.

The CDR3 sequence is CASSIGRGQEQFF. For the CDR3, the DNA is TGTGCCAGTAGTATAGGGAGGGGGCAAGAGCAGTTCTTC. The V gene is TRBV19, the J gene TRBJ2-1, with D perhaps TRBD1 (7 bases). Germline-derived CDR1 and CDR2 are LNHDA and SQIVND (reference sequence). V lost 1 base, J lost 10 bases, and 11 bases lay in between. The CDR3 contains 13 residues.

The rearrangement links TRBV2 to TRBJ2-1; 10 bases match TRBD1. The CDR3 is 14 residues long. The J segment lost 7 bases and the V segment lost 5 bases, leaving 5 bases of the junction unmatched. In germline, CDR1 is SNHLY, CDR2 FYNNEI. The CDR3 coding sequence is TGTGCCAGCAGTCCGGGACAGGGGAAGAATGAGCAGTTCTTC. Translating gives CASSPGQGKNEQFF.